A single sample gave rise to the 14 T cell receptor beta chains below, sequenced in a study of T cell repertoires in cytomegalovirus infection (dated by TCRdb to between 2019 and 2020). For these receptors, no antigen is known. Sequencing was performed on an Illumina HiSeq 1500. Using fastp trimming at Q25 and MiXCR clonotype assembly, TCRdb reanalyzed the public sequencing data and kept in-frame beta chains. Entries are consolidated by CDR3 protein sequence, retaining the most common genes and DNA. This sample is represented by roughly 800,000 distinct CDR3 sequences; almost 30% of them were singletons. The ten top clones hold less than 15% of the sample. What this sample's treatment or condition label stands for: in vitro stimulation with specific CMV peptide epitopes to enrich CMV-specific T cells. The starting material was cultured CD8+ T cells from PBMCs, obtained from culture after CMV antigen stimulation. The receptors were sampled from a human donor in good health (CMV status not recorded). Some clones in this sample may be carry-over from other donors' samples.

The rearrangement uses TRBV29-1 and TRBJ2-7; D unclear. V was trimmed by 3 bases and J by 2 bases, leaving 17 bases between them. Germline loops: CDR1 SQVTM, CDR2 ANQGSEA. CDR3 length: 15 residues. In nucleotides, the CDR3 is TGCAGCGTTGAGGTTAAGTCCAGGTCCACCTACGAGCAGTACTTC. Protein sequence: CSVEVKSRSTYEQYF.

V gene TRBV5-6 combines with J gene TRBJ2-7; a weak D match, TRBD1 (5 bases). V was clipped by 1 base and J by 3 bases, with 20 bases between them. This CDR3 is 17 amino acids long. CDR1 SGHDT and CDR2 YYEEEE come from the germline V gene. The CDR3 spells CASSLHRPDVKFYEQYF. The CDR3 coding sequence is TGTGCCAGCAGCTTGCACAGGCCCGATGTGAAATTCTACGAGCAGTACTTC.

This clonotype was seen more than once but under ten times. The rearrangement joins TRBV7-6 to TRBJ1-2, with D possibly matching TRBD1 (5 bases). Trimming left V 2 bases short and J 4 bases short, with 20 bases between. The CDR3 consists of 17 residues. Germline V gene data show CDR1 as SGHVS and CDR2 as FNYEAQ. The CDR3 coding sequence is TGTGCCAGCAGCTTATACCTTTCGGGGGGAAGTAGCTATGGCTACACCTTC. Translated: CASSLYLSGGSSYGYTF.

This clonotype was observed many times. This rearrangement joins TRBV4-1 to TRBJ2-2; perhaps TRBD2 as D (7 bases). There are 20 residues in the CDR3. V lost 0 bases and J lost 1, with 21 bases in between. Per germline, CDR1 MGHRA and CDR2 YSYEKL. The CDR3 region is CASSQDPLGGDWLNTGELFF. In DNA form, the CDR3 reads TGCGCCAGCAGCCAAGATCCCCTAGGGGGGGATTGGTTGAACACCGGGGAGCTGTTTTTT.

Remarks on this clonotype: The germline gene is not matched at one end of the junction; a read error may be the cause. In nucleotides, the CDR3 is TGTGTCAGCAGTTTATCAGAGGGACAGGGAAGTTCACCCCTCCACTTT. This sequence encodes CVSSLSEGQGSSPLHF. This chain uses TRBV27 with TRBJ1-6; 9 nucleotides match TRBD1. This CDR3 comprises 16 residues. The germline V gene encodes CDR1 MNHEY and CDR2 SMNVEV (reference sequence).

The table lists this clonotype with a few counts. The gene calls are TRBV27 and TRBJ1-6; perhaps TRBD1 as D (6 bases). The CDR3 has 14 residues. Trimming cost V 7 bases and J 6 bases, with 13 bases left between them. In germline, CDR1 is MNHEY, CDR2 SMNVEV (reference sequence). CDR3 in DNA: TGTGCCAGCAAGGTGGGGGCCGTTAATTCACCCCTCCACTTT. This translates into CASKVGAVNSPLHF.

This clonotype appeared a few times. V and J are TRBV10-3 and TRBJ2-6, with TRBD1 identical over 8 bases. The ends lost 4 bases at V and 6 bases at J; junction bases unmatched: 8. Germline V CDR1 and CDR2: ENHRY, SYGVKD. CDR3 length: 16 amino acids. CDR3 in amino acids: CAISATDRATANVLTF. As DNA, the CDR3 is TGTGCCATCAGTGCCACGGACAGGGCGACGGCCAACGTCCTGACTTTC.

On this clonotype: Lacking the conserved final phenylalanine or tryptophan, this CDR3 likely reflects a read error. The DNA is omitted, as the CDR3 cannot be located on it reliably, and the CDR3 follows TCRdb's listing. The V call is TRBV5-4, the J call TRBJ1-1. With termini counted, the CDR3 has 13 amino acids. Germline CDR1 SGHNT, CDR2 YYREEE (reference sequence). The CDR3 is CASSVALQPEFFL.

This clonotype was observed many times. V usage is TRBV6-2 or TRBV6-3 and J usage is TRBJ2-1, with 14 bases identical to TRBD2. This CDR3 has 16 amino acids. Germline-derived CDR1 and CDR2 are MNHEY and SVGEGT. Trimming cost V 4 bases and J 9 bases; bases outside gene matches: 8. CDR3 protein: CASSSWTSGGQGEQFF. CDR3 in DNA: TGTGCCAGCAGTTCGTGGACTAGCGGGGGGCAGGGTGAGCAGTTCTTC.

This chain joins TRBV27 and TRBJ2-1; D could derive from TRBD1 or TRBD2 (6 bases each). V dropped 6 bases and J dropped 0 bases, with 21 bases sitting between them. CDR1 and CDR2 from the germline V gene are MNHEY and SMNVEV (reference sequence). The CDR3 runs 18 residues. The CDR3 spells CASSLGVEGGFSYNEQFF. The CDR3 DNA is TGTGCCAGCAGCCTAGGGGTCGAGGGGGGTTTCTCCTACAATGAGCAGTTCTTC.

This clonotype turned up a few times. This chain joins TRBV10-3 and TRBJ2-3, with D maybe TRBD1 (6 bases). Between the trimmed V and J ends, which lost 7 bases and 2 bases, there was a span of 10 bases. CDR1 and CDR2 (germline): ENHRY, SYGVKD. This CDR3 is 13 amino acids long. Here the CDR3 reads CAITGVPTDTQYF. CDR3 sequence (DNA): TGTGCCATCACAGGGGTACCCACAGATACGCAGTATTTT.

CDR3 sequence (DNA): TGTGCCACCAGTGAGGGGAGGTACACCGGGGAGCTGTTTTTT. This translates into CATSEGRYTGELFF. The rearrangement uses TRBV24-1 and TRBJ2-2, with D maybe TRBD2 (6 bases). V lost 4 bases to trimming and J lost 3 bases, with 8 bases between them. This CDR3 spans 14 amino acids. Germline V CDR1 and CDR2: KGHDR, SFDVKD.

In its sample, this clonotype was seen many times. V usage is TRBV7-8 and J usage is TRBJ2-2, with D unclear. The length of the CDR3 is 14 residues. CDR1 SGHVS and CDR2 FQNEAQ come from the germline V gene. With 2 bases removed from V and 7 bases from J, the gap between germline ends came to 11 bases. The CDR3 reads CASSLFRVGGELFF. The CDR3 coding sequence is TGTGCCAGCAGCTTATTTCGGGTTGGCGGGGAGCTGTTTTTT. Variable domain in full (rest from reference TRBV7-8 and TRBJ2-2): GAGVSQSPRYKVAKRGQDVALRCDPISGHVSLFWYQQALGQGPEFLTYFQNEAQLDKSGLPSDRFFAERPEGSVSTLKIQRTQQEDSAVYLCASSLFRVGGELFFGEGSRLTVL.

A few counts support this clonotype. The chain couples TRBV6-1 to TRBJ2-5; 10 nucleotides align to TRBD1. Germline CDR1 MNHNS, CDR2 SASEGT. The CDR3 is 15 amino acids. The V gene end was trimmed by 6 bases and the J gene end by 5 bases; junction bases not matched to a gene: 9. Here the CDR3 DNA reads TGTGCCAGCAGAGTGACAGGGGGCGCGTTGGAGACCCAGTACTTC. Amino acids: CASRVTGGALETQYF.